The 20 T cell receptor beta chains reported below all come from one sample, sequenced in a study of cytotoxic CD8 clonotypes in ibrutinib-treated CLL. Repertoires were generated with immunoSEQ multiplex PCR, while TCRdb's copy carries only in-frame clones and drops some. The sample holds more than 9,000 clones, around two thirds seen once. Sequenced here: PBMCs, sampled before ibrutinib treatment. The source of these receptors is a human donor with chronic lymphocytic leukemia.

The V gene is TRBV7-2, the J gene TRBJ2-5; TRBD2 aligns across 11 bases. Germline-derived CDR1 and CDR2 are SGHTA and FQGNSA. J was trimmed by 1 base and V by 8 bases; bases with no gene match: 3. This CDR3 comprises 14 residues. This chain's CDR3 is CASLAGGLQETQYF. The CDR3 region has the DNA TGTGCCAGCTTAGCGGGGGGGCTCCAAGAGACCCAGTACTTC.

The genes are TRBV6-5 and TRBJ1-5, with no clear D. Germline V CDR1 and CDR2: MNHEY, SVGAGI. This CDR3 contains 15 residues. The germline V and J ends were trimmed by 0 bases and 1 base, with 7 bases remaining between them. The CDR3: CASSYSGASNQPQHF. The CDR3 bases are TGTGCCAGCAGTTACTCAGGAGCCAGCAATCAGCCCCAGCATTTT.

The V and J genes are TRBV28 and TRBJ2-3; D not certain. The CDR3 has 15 amino acids. The ends were cut back, 8 bases at V and 1 base at J, with 16 bases in the middle. From germline, CDR1 is MDHEN and CDR2 SYDVKM. The CDR3 DNA sequence: TGTGCCAGCTCAAAACCTTCGGCAGGCACAGATACGCAGTATTTT. It translates to CASSKPSAGTDTQYF.

The chain links TRBV19 to TRBJ1-2; D is uncertain. CDR3 length: 13 amino acids. Trimming shortened V by 6 bases and J by 0 bases, and 8 bases separated the two germline ends. The germline V gene has CDR1 LNHDA and CDR2 SQIVND (reference sequence). The CDR3 nucleotides are TGTGCCAGTAGGCTAGCCACTAACTATGGCTACACCTTC. Encoded protein: CASRLATNYGYTF.

The J gene is TRBJ1-2, the V gene TRBV6-1; D remains unclear. Trimming left V 3 bases short and J 2 bases short, with 7 bases between. The V gene's germline CDR1 is MNHNS and CDR2 SASEGT. The CDR3 is 13 residues long. CDR3 loop: CASSDRINYGYTF. The CDR3 DNA is TGTGCCAGCAGTGATAGGATCAACTATGGCTACACCTTC.

This clone was detected only a few times. This rearrangement joins TRBV6-5 to TRBJ1-3; tentatively, D is TRBD1 (5 bases). This CDR3 region has 16 residues. Trimming shortened V by 2 bases and J by 0 bases, and 11 bases separated the two germline ends. Germline V CDR1 and CDR2: MNHEY, SVGAGI. The CDR3 DNA reads as TGTGCCAGCAGTTACCGGGGACCCAACTCTGGAAACACCATATATTTT. It yields the protein CASSYRGPNSGNTIYF.

The rearrangement uses TRBV5-4 and TRBJ1-1; 8 bases line up with TRBD1. CDR3 length: 15 residues. After removal of 4 bases from V and 4 bases from J, the junction contained 9 bases not matched to a gene. Germline V CDR1 and CDR2: SGHNT, YYREEE (reference sequence). CDR3 nucleotides: TGTGCCAGCAGCCTAGGACAGGGTGCGGGCACTGAAGCTTTCTTT. Protein sequence: CASSLGQGAGTEAFF.

This sequence joins TRBV5-4 and TRBJ2-7, with unresolved D. V was shortened by 4 bases and J by 5 bases, with 19 bases between the two germline ends. From germline, CDR1 is SGHNT and CDR2 YYREEE (reference sequence). The CDR3 is made up of 15 amino acids. The CDR3 loop reads CASSPTRAQAHEQYF. CDR3 nucleotides: TGTGCCAGCAGCCCAACCCGGGCCCAGGCCCACGAGCAGTACTTC.

This chain connects TRBV7-2 to TRBJ2-7; D is perhaps TRBD1 (7 bases). Germline V gene lookup returns CDR1 SGHTA and CDR2 FQGNSA. Trimming cost V 4 bases and J 3 bases, with 10 bases left between them. The CDR3 has 13 amino acids. The CDR3 region is CASSSQGGYEQYF. Written as DNA, the CDR3 is TGTGCCAGCAGCTCCCAGGGGGGCTACGAGCAGTACTTC.

The genes are TRBV5-4 and TRBJ2-5; 11 positions match TRBD2. CDR3 length equals 15 residues. After removal of 4 bases from V and 7 bases from J, the junction contained 9 bases not matched to a gene. Germline CDR1 SGHNT, CDR2 YYREEE (reference sequence). CDR3 bases: TGTGCCAGCAGCACGGGACTAGCGGACCCAGGGACCCAGTACTTC. Residues: CASSTGLADPGTQYF.

This clone has a single count. J is TRBJ1-5 and V is TRBV7-2, with D unresolved. Germline-derived CDR1 and CDR2 are SGHTA and FQGNSA. The CDR3 has 15 amino acids. Trimming took 5 bases from V and 0 from J, leaving 11 bases between them. CDR3 in amino acids: CASSPGGGSNQPQHF. For the CDR3, the DNA is TGTGCCAGCAGCCCCGGTGGCGGTAGCAATCAGCCCCAGCATTTT. The full variable domain, completed using reference TRBV7-2 and TRBJ1-5, is GAGVSQSPSNKVTEKGKDVELRCDPISGHTALYWYRQSLGQGLEFLIYFQGNSAPDKSGLPSDRFSAERTGGSVSTLTIQRTQQEDSAVYLCASSPGGGSNQPQHFGDGTRLSIL.

In this sample, this clone turned up once. The rearrangement links TRBV6-9 to TRBJ2-7; 9 bases line up with TRBD2. The CDR3 length is 16 residues. Looked up from germline, CDR1 is MNHGY and CDR2 is SVAAGI. Unmatched junction bases numbered 7, after V lost 4 bases and J lost 0 bases. CDR3 in DNA: TGTGCCAGCAGTTCCTCCGAGCGGGGGGACTCCTACGAGCAGTACTTC. This sequence encodes CASSSSERGDSYEQYF.

V and J are TRBV19 and TRBJ2-6; 11 bases are shared with TRBD1. There are 18 residues in the CDR3. CDR1 and CDR2 from the germline V gene are LNHDA and SQIVND (reference sequence). Trimming at V came to 5 bases and at J to 1 base, leaving 7 bases not matched to a gene. CDR3 protein: CASSGRDRGGSGANVLTF. The DNA of the CDR3 is TGTGCCAGTAGTGGCCGGGACAGGGGGGGATCTGGGGCCAACGTCCTGACTTTC.

CDR3 residues: CASSLDHLGSPLHF. DNA for the CDR3: TGCGCCAGCAGCTTGGACCATTTGGGTTCACCCCTCCACTTT. This chain links TRBV5-1 with TRBJ1-6; no clear D. This CDR3 region has 14 residues. V lost 0 bases, J lost 9 bases, and 10 bases lay in between. Germline V gives CDR1 SGHRS, CDR2 YFSETQ. Full variable domain (outside the CDR3, taken from reference TRBV5-1 and TRBJ1-6): KAGVTQTPRYLIKTRGQQVTLSCSPISGHRSVSWYQQTPGQGLQFLFEYFSETQRNKGNFPGRFSGRQFSNSRSEMNVSTLELGDSALYLCASSLDHLGSPLHFGNGTRLTVT.

The chain is built from TRBV6-5 and TRBJ1-1, with D possibly matching TRBD1 (6 bases). Trimming took 8 bases from V and 1 from J, leaving 11 bases between them. The CDR3 has 13 residues. CDR1 is MNHEY, CDR2 SVGAGI, per germline. Here the CDR3 DNA reads TGTGCCAGCCGAGGAGGGGGGAACACTGAAGCTTTCTTT. This gives the protein CASRGGGNTEAFF.

DNA for the CDR3: TGTGCCAGCAGCCCCCACAGGGTCCGGGGATCACCCCTCCACTTT. It is translated as CASSPHRVRGSPLHF. The chain is built from TRBV9 and TRBJ1-6; possible D gene TRBD1, 6 bases. Germline V lookup: CDR1 SGDLS, CDR2 YYNGEE. CDR3 size: 15 residues. Trimming removed 4 bases at V and 10 bases at J, with 18 bases between.

The rearrangement joins TRBV25-1 to TRBJ2-3, with 7 bases aligning to TRBD2. Trimming cost V 4 bases and J 2 bases; bases outside gene matches: 3. The CDR3 runs 14 residues. Germline CDR1 reads MGHDK; CDR2 reads SYGVNS. Written as DNA, the CDR3 is TGTGCCAGCAGTGCCCTAGCGGACACAGATACGCAGTATTTT. Residues: CASSALADTDTQYF.

This clone was counted a few times. The gene calls are TRBV19 and TRBJ1-5; no clear D. Germline V CDR1 and CDR2: LNHDA, SQIVND (reference sequence). Trimming cost V 6 bases and J 2 bases, with 11 bases left between them. The CDR3 has 14 residues. DNA for the CDR3: TGTGCCAGTAGCCGAGGAGTTGGCAATCAGCCCCAGCATTTT. This sequence encodes CASSRGVGNQPQHF.

The chain carries TRBV30 and TRBJ2-7; 7 bases line up with TRBD1. CDR1 is GTSNPN, CDR2 SVGIG, per germline (reference sequence). This CDR3 has 14 amino acids. V shed 5 bases and J 2 bases; nucleotides not matched to a gene: 9. In DNA form, the CDR3 reads TGTGCCTGGGGAAGGGGGACAGATACCTACGAGCAGTACTTC. It encodes CAWGRGTDTYEQYF.

This clone showed up just once. This chain joins TRBV2 and TRBJ1-4; D may be TRBD1 (5 bases). The CDR3 contains 13 residues. The germline V gene encodes CDR1 SNHLY and CDR2 FYNNEI. V was clipped by 7 bases and J by 4 bases, with 10 bases between them. The CDR3 here is CASMRGGNEKLFF. CDR3 nucleotides: TGTGCCAGCATGAGGGGCGGTAATGAAAAACTGTTTTTT.